Below are 19 T cell receptor beta chains sequenced from a single sample in a study of T-cell reconstitution after alpha-beta-depleted transplantation in children. TCRbeta library construction was performed incorporating unique molecular identifiers. TCRdb used MiXCR to reprocess the PCR reads, holding one entry per CDR3 protein. The data show about 260,000 distinct CDR3 sequences, roughly 10% seen once. Sequences were derived from peripheral blood, sampled 180 days after TCRalphabeta/CD19-depleted stem cell transplant. The source of these receptors is a male patient between 2 and 15 years old who had a stem cell transplant for chronic granulomatous disease, so the T cells may come from the graft donor.

Comment on this clonotype: This may be a read error, as it is one base from a much larger clone. V and J are TRBV5-1 and TRBJ1-1, with unresolved D. V lost 4 bases and J 3 bases, leaving 10 bases between the germline ends. CDR3 size: 13 residues. Germline CDR1 and CDR2: SGHRS and YFSETQ. CDR3 in DNA: TGCGCCAGCAGCGTTGAGCCAGACACTGAAGCTTTCTTT. This encodes CASSVEPDTEAFF.

This clonotype was counted at least ten times. The chain is built from TRBV7-9 and TRBJ2-5, with a weak D call TRBD2 (6 bases). The V gene lost 3 bases and the J gene lost 6 bases, with 11 bases spanning the gap. Germline CDR1 and CDR2: SEHNR and FQNEAQ (reference sequence). This CDR3 has 13 residues. The CDR3 is CASSLEGIKTQYF. The CDR3 DNA is TGTGCCAGCAGCTTGGAGGGGATCAAGACCCAGTACTTC.

As concerns this clonotype: Its ends do not fully match the called genes, so a read error is possible. The CDR3 loop reads CASSLAGGSSYNERFF. In nucleotides, the CDR3 is TGTGCCAGCAGCTTAGCGGGTGGAAGCTCCTACAATGAGCGGTTCTTC. The rearrangement joins TRBV7-2 to TRBJ2-1; D remains unclear. Germline lookup yields CDR1 SGHTA and CDR2 FQGNSA. The CDR3 runs to 16 residues.

This clonotype was seen at least ten times. The V and J genes are TRBV7-9 and TRBJ1-4; D unclear. Trimming removed 1 base at V and 7 bases at J, with 7 bases between. The CDR3 consists of 13 residues. The germline V gene encodes CDR1 SEHNR and CDR2 FQNEAQ (reference sequence). The chain's CDR3 is CASSLGSGEKLFF. The CDR3 coding sequence is TGTGCCAGCAGCTTAGGTTCAGGTGAAAAACTGTTTTTT.

Notes on this clonotype: Likely a read error: the CDR3 ends without its conserved phenylalanine or tryptophan. The DNA is left out, because the CDR3 cannot be placed on it with certainty; the CDR3 is given as TCRdb lists it. The chain recombines TRBV12-3 or TRBV12-4 with TRBJ2-7; TRBD2 was called by the table and not checked on the DNA. The CDR3 is 18 amino acids long, termini counted. CDR3 protein: CAGSPVSPLAGPSYERYY.

This clonotype was seen repeatedly, ten times or more. The V call is TRBV5-5, the J call TRBJ2-1, with TRBD2 identical over 9 bases. J gave up 6 bases and V 0 bases, and 7 bases lay outside the gene matches. Germline lookup yields CDR1 SGHKS and CDR2 YYEKEE (reference sequence). The length of the CDR3 is 16 residues. Here the CDR3 reads CASSLARLAGVNEQFF. The CDR3 DNA reads as TGTGCCAGCAGCTTGGCCAGGTTAGCGGGAGTCAATGAGCAGTTCTTC.

This clonotype was counted many times. J is TRBJ1-1 and V is TRBV29-1; D unclear. Germline CDR1 SQVTM, CDR2 ANQGSEA. V was shortened by 5 bases and J by 1 base, with 14 bases between the two germline ends. The CDR3 sequence is 14 residues long. CDR3 DNA: TGCAGCGTTAAGGCAAAGGGAGCGAACACTGAAGCTTTCTTT. Its protein product is CSVKAKGANTEAFF.

This clonotype was seen ten or more times. This chain links TRBV12-3 or TRBV12-4 with TRBJ2-2; D is undetermined. This CDR3 comprises 13 residues. Trimming removed 2 bases from V and 5 bases from J, with 6 bases in between. CDR3 protein: CASSLKRTGELFF. Written as DNA, the CDR3 is TGTGCCAGCAGTTTAAAACGGACCGGGGAGCTGTTTTTT.

Comments on this clonotype: A much larger clonotype is one base distant, so this may be a read error. The rearrangement uses TRBV7-2 and TRBJ2-1; the D gene could be TRBD1 or TRBD2 (5 bases each). Germline V gene sequence: CDR1 SGHTA, CDR2 FQGNSA. V was pared by 4 bases and J by 10 bases, with 20 bases between. The CDR3 has 15 amino acids. The CDR3, as DNA: TGTGCCAGCAGCTCGCGGAAGTTCGGGGCAATGGAGCAGTTCTTC. Encoded protein: CASSSRKFGAMEQFF.

This clonotype has just a few counts. The chain couples TRBV4-1 to TRBJ2-3, with 9 bases fitting TRBD2. This CDR3 spans 21 amino acids. Trimming took 0 bases from V and 1 from J; bases not matched to a gene: 17. Germline CDR1 and CDR2: MGHRA and YSYEKL. The CDR3 spells CASSQDGRGGLFGIGTDTQYF. CDR3 nucleotide sequence: TGCGCCAGCAGCCAAGATGGGCGGGGGGGCCTATTCGGGATCGGCACAGATACGCAGTATTTT.

This clonotype was picked up a small number of times. This chain joins TRBV28 and TRBJ1-2; D call uncertain. Germline V lookup: CDR1 MDHEN, CDR2 SYDVKM. V lost 6 bases, J lost 4 bases, and 9 bases lay in between. The CDR3 has 12 residues. The CDR3 DNA reads as TGTGCCAGCAGCGAGGCGGCCTATGGCTACACCTTC. Amino acid sequence: CASSEAAYGYTF.

This clonotype has a count of ten or more. V usage is TRBV20-1 and J usage is TRBJ1-1; maybe TRBD1 (6 bases). The V gene's germline CDR1 is DFQATT and CDR2 SNEGSKA (reference sequence). This CDR3 is built from 15 residues. V was shortened by 0 bases and J by 10 bases, with 21 bases between the two germline ends. CDR3 residues: CSARERTEPQLGAFF. The CDR3 DNA follows: TGCAGTGCTAGAGAAAGGACAGAGCCCCAGCTCGGAGCTTTCTTT.

There are many counts of this clonotype. This rearrangement joins TRBV29-1 to TRBJ1-1; D gene ambiguous. CDR3 size: 12 residues. The V gene lost 4 bases and the J gene lost 5 bases, with 11 bases spanning the gap. Germline V gene lookup returns CDR1 SQVTM and CDR2 ANQGSEA. CDR3 region: CSVGMTRTEAFF. CDR3 nucleotide sequence: TGCAGCGTTGGGATGACGAGGACTGAAGCTTTCTTT.

This clonotype was counted a few times. The chain is built from TRBV5-4 and TRBJ2-3, with TRBD2 identical over 13 bases. V lost 4 bases, J lost 6 bases, and 5 bases stayed unmatched. In germline, CDR1 is SGHNT, CDR2 YYREEE (reference sequence). This CDR3 spans 15 amino acids. The DNA for the CDR3 is TGTGCCAGCAGCGAGACTAGCGGGGGGTCTGATACGCAGTATTTT. It specifies CASSETSGGSDTQYF.

This clonotype came up many times. The J gene is TRBJ2-7, the V gene TRBV28; 9 bases align to TRBD2. The CDR3 runs 15 residues. The J segment lost 0 bases and the V segment lost 3 bases, leaving 3 bases of the junction unmatched. Germline V gene lookup returns CDR1 MDHEN and CDR2 SYDVKM. CDR3 DNA sequence: TGTGCCAGCAGTTTCGCGACTAGCGGCTCCTACGAGCAGTACTTC. Its protein product is CASSFATSGSYEQYF.

The sample holds many counts of this clonotype. The chain recombines TRBV20-1 with TRBJ1-5; 10 bases agree with TRBD1. Germline V CDR1 and CDR2: DFQATT, SNEGSKA (reference sequence). CDR3 length: 14 amino acids. With 3 bases clipped from V and 7 bases from J, the junction kept 6 bases outside the gene matches. The CDR3 spells CSASLGTGDQPQHF. The CDR3 DNA reads TGCAGTGCTAGTTTGGGGACAGGGGACCAGCCCCAGCATTTT.

This clonotype has a handful of counts. The chain combines TRBV5-4 with TRBJ2-2; D remains ambiguous. Germline V CDR1 and CDR2: SGHNT, YYREEE (reference sequence). The CDR3 is 14 amino acids. With 1 base removed from V and 0 bases from J, the gap between germline ends came to 4 bases. The CDR3 coding sequence is TGTGCCAGCAGCTTGAGGTCGAACACCGGGGAGCTGTTTTTT. This gives the protein CASSLRSNTGELFF.

The sample holds many counts of this clonotype. The chain employs TRBV28 and TRBJ2-1; D possibly corresponds to TRBD2 (6 bases). Between the trimmed V and J ends, which lost 2 bases and 4 bases, there was a span of 18 bases. This CDR3 has 17 residues. Germline V CDR1 and CDR2: MDHEN, SYDVKM. CDR3 in amino acids: CASSLPIGTPSYNEQFF. CDR3 sequence (DNA): TGTGCCAGCAGTTTACCGATCGGGACTCCCTCTTACAATGAGCAGTTCTTC.

This clonotype was counted at least ten times. V gene TRBV9 combines with J gene TRBJ2-3; D remains unclear. V shed 0 bases and J shed 6 bases, with 11 bases lying between them. The CDR3 has 14 amino acids. Per the germline V gene, CDR1 is SGDLS and CDR2 is YYNGEE. CDR3 bases: TGTGCCAGCAGCGTAGACCGCGGCTGGGATACGCAGTATTTT. It translates to CASSVDRGWDTQYF.